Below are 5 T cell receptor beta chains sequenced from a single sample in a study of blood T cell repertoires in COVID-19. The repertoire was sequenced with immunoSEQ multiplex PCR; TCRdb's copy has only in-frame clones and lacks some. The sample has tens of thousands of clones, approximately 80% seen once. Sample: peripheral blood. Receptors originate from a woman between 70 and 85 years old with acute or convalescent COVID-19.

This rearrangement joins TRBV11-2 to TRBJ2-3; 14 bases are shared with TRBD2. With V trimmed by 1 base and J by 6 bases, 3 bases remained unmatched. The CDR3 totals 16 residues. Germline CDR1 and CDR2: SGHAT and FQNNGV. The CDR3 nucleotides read TGTGCCAGCAGCTTAGGACTAGCGGGGGGGCAGGATACGCAGTATTTT. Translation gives CASSLGLAGGQDTQYF.

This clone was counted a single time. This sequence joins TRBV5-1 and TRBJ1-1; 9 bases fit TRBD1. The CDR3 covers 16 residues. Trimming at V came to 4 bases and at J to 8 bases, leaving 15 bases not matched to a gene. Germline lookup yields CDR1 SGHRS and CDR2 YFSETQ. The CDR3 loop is CASSQTGQGPSWEAFF. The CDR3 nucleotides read TGCGCCAGCAGCCAGACGGGACAGGGTCCTTCGTGGGAAGCTTTCTTT.

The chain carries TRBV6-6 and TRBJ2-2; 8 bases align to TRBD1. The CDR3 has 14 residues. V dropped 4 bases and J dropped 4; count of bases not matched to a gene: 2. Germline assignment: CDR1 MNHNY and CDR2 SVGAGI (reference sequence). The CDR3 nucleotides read TGTGCCAGCAGTTGGACAGGGCTCACCGGGGAGCTGTTTTTT. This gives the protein CASSWTGLTGELFF.

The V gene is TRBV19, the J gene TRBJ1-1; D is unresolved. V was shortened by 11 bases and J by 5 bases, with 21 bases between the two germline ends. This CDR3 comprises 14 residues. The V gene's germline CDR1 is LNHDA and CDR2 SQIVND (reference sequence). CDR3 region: CAVSGFGVVTEAFF. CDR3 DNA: TGTGCCGTCAGTGGGTTCGGGGTGGTAACTGAAGCTTTCTTT.

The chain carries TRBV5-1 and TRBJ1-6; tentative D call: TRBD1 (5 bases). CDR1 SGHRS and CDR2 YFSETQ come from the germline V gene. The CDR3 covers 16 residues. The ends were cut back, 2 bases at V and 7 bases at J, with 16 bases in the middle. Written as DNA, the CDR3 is TGCGCCAGCAGCTTCGATACCGGACCAGGGAATTCACCCCTCCACTTT. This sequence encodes CASSFDTGPGNSPLHF. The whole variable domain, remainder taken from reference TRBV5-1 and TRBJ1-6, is KAGVTQTPRYLIKTRGQQVTLSCSPISGHRSVSWYQQTPGQGLQFLFEYFSETQRNKGNFPGRFSGRQFSNSRSEMNVSTLELGDSALYLCASSFDTGPGNSPLHFGNGTRLTVT.